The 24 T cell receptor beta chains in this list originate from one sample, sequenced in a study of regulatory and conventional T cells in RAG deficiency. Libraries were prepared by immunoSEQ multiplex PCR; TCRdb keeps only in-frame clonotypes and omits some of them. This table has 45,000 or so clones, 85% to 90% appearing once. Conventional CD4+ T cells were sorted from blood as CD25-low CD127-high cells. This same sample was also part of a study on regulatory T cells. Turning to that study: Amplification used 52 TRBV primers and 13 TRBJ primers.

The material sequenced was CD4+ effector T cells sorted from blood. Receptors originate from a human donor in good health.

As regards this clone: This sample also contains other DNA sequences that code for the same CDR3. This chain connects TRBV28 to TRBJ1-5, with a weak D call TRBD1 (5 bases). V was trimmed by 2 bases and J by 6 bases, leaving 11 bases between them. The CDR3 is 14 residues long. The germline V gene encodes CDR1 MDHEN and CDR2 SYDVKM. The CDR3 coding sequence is TGTGCCAGCAGTTTAGATGGGGCAAGTCAGCCCCAGCATTTT. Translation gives CASSLDGASQPQHF.

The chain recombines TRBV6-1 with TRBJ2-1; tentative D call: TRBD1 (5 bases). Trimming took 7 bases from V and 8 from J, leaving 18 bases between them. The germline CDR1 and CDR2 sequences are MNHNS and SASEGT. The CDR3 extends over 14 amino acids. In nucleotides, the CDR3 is TGTGCCAGCACACCCACCAGAGACAGTTATGAGCAGTTCTTC. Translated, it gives CASTPTRDSYEQFF.

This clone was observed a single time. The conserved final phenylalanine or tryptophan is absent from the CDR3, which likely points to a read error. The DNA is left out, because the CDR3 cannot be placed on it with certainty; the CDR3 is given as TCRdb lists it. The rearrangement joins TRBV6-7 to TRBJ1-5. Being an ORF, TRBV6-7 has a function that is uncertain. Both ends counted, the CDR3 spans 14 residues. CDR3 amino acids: CASSFGTQRDSGKV.

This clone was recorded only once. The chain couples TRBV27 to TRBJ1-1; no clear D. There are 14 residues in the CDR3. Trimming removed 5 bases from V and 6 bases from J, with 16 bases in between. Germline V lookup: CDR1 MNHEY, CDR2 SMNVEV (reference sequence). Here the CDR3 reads CASSVSSGWSEAFF. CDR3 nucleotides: TGTGCCAGCAGTGTGTCTTCCGGGTGGTCTGAAGCTTTCTTT.

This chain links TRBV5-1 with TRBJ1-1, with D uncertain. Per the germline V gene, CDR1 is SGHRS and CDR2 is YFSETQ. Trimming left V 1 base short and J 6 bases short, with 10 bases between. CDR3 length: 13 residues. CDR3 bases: TGCGCCAGCAGCTTGACGGGGAGCGCTGAAGCTTTCTTT. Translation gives CASSLTGSAEAFF.

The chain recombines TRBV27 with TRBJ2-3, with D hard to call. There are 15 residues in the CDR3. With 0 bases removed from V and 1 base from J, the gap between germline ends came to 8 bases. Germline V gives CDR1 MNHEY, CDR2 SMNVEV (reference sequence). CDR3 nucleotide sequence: TGTGCCAGCAGTTTATCAGTGGGCGGCACAGATACGCAGTATTTT. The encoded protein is CASSLSVGGTDTQYF.

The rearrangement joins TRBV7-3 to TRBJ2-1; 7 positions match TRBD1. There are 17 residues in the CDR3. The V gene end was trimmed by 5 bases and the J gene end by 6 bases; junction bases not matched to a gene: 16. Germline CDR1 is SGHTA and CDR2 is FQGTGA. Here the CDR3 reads CASSDQTGDHYSNEQFF. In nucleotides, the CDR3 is TGTGCCAGCAGCGACCAAACAGGGGACCATTATTCCAATGAGCAGTTCTTC.

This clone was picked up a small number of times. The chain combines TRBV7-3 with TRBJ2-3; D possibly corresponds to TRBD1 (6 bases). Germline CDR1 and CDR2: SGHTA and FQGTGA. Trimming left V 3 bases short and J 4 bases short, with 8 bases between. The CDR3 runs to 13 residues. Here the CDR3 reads CASSFTGPDTQYF. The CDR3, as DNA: TGTGCCAGCAGCTTTACAGGGCCAGATACGCAGTATTTT.

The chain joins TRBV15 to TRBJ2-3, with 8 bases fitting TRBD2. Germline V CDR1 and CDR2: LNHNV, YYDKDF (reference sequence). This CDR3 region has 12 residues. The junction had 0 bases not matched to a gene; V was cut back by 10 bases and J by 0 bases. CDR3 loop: CASGRSTDTQYF. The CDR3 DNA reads TGTGCCAGCGGGAGGAGCACAGATACGCAGTATTTT.

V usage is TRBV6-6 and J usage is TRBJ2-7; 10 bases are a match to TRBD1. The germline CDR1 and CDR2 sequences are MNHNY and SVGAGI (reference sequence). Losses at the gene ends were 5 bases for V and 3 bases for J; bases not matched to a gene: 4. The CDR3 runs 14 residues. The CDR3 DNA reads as TGTGCCAGCAGTCGGGACAGGGGCGTCTACGAGCAGTACTTC. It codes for CASSRDRGVYEQYF.

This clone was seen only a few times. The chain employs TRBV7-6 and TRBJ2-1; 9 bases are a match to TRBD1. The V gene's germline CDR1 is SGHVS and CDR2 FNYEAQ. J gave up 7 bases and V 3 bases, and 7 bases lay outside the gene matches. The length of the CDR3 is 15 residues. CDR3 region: CASSFYRGQRNEQFF. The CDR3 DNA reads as TGTGCCAGCAGCTTTTACAGGGGGCAGAGGAATGAGCAGTTCTTC.

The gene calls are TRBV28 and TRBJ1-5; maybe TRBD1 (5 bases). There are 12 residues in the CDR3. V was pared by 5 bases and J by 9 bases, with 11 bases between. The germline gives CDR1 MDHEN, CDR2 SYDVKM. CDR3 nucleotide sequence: TGTGCCAGCAGTATACCGAGGGGGCCCCAGCATTTT. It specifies CASSIPRGPQHF.

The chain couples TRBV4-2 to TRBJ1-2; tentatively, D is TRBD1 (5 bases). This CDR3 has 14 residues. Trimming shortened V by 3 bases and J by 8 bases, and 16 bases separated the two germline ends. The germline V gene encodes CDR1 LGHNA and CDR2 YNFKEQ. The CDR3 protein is CASSQEGLRLGYTF. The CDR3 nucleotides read TGTGCCAGCAGCCAGGAGGGACTCCGGCTGGGCTACACCTTC.

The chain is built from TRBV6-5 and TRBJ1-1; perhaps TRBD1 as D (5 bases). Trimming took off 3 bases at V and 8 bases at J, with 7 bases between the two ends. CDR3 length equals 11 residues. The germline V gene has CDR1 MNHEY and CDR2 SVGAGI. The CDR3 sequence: CASSYYREAFF. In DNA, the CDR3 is TGTGCCAGCAGTTATTACAGGGAAGCTTTCTTT.

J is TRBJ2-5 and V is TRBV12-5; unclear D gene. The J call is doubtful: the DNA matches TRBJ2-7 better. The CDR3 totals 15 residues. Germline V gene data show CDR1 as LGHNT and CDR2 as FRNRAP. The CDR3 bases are TGTGCTAGTGGTTTGGTACTTGGCGGCCCCTACGAGCAGTACTTC. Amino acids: CASGLVLGGPYEQYF.

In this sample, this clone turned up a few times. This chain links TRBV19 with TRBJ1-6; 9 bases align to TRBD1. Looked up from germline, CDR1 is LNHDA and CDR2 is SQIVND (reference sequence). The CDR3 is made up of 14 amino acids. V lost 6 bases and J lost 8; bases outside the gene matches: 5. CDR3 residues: CASSWDRADSPLHF. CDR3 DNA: TGTGCCAGTAGCTGGGACAGGGCGGATTCACCCCTCCACTTT.

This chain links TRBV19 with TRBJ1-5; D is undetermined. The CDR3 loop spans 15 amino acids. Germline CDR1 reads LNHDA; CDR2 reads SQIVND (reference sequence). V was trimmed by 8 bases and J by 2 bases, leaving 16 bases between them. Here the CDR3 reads CASHVTSGGNQPQHF. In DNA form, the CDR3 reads TGTGCCAGTCACGTCACCTCTGGGGGCAATCAGCCCCAGCATTTT.

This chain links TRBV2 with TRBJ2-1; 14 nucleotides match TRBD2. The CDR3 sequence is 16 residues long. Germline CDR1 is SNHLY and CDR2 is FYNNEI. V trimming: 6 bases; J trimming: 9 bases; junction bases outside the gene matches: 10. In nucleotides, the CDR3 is TGTGCCAGCAGAGGACTAGCGGGAGGAGAGGGCTTTGAGCAGTTCTTC. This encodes CASRGLAGGEGFEQFF.

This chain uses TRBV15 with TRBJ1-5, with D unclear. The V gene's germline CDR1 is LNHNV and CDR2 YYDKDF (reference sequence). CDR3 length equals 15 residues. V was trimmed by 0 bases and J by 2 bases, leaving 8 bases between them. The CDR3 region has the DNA TGTGCCACCAGCAGAGATCTTGGGGGCAATCAGCCCCAGCATTTT. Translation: CATSRDLGGNQPQHF.

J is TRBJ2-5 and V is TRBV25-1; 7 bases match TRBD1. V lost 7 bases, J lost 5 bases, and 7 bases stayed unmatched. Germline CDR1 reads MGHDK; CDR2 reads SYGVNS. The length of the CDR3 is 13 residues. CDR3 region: CASTGRQGETQYF. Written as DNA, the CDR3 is TGTGCCAGCACGGGGAGACAGGGTGAGACCCAGTACTTC.

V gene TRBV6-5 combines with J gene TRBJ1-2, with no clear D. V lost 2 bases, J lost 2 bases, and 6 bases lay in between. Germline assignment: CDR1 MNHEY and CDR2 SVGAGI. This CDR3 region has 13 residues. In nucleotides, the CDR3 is TGTGCCAGCAGTTACGAGGGCAACTATGGCTACACCTTC. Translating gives CASSYEGNYGYTF.

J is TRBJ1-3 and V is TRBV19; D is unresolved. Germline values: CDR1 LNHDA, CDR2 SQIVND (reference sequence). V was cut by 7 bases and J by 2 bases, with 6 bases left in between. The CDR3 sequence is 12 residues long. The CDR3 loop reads CASTYPGNTIYF. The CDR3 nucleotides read TGTGCCAGTACCTACCCTGGAAACACCATATATTTT. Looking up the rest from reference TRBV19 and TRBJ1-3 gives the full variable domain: DGGITQSPKYLFRKEGQNVTLSCEQNLNHDAMYWYRQDPGQGLRLIYYSQIVNDFQKGDIAEGYSVSREKKESFPLTVTSAQKNPTAFYLCASTYPGNTIYFGEGSWLTVV.

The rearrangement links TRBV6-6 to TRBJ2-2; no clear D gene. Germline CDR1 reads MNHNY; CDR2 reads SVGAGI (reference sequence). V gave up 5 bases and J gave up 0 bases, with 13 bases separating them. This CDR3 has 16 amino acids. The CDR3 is CASSPLGRSNTGELFF. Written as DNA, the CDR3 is TGTGCCAGCAGTCCCCTAGGAAGATCGAACACCGGGGAGCTGTTTTTT.

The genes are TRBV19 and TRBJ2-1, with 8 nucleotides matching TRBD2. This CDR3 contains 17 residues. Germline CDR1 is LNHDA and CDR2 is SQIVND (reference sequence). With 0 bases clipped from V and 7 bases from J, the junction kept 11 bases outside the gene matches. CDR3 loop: CASSIEGAGARGNEQFF. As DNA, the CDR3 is TGTGCCAGTAGTATAGAGGGAGCGGGGGCTCGGGGAAATGAGCAGTTCTTC.